Sequencing of this T cell receptor (beta chain) was carried out in a study of T cells in tumors after PD-1 blockade (dated by TCRdb to about 2019). With respect to the entire study: Patients with prior checkpoint blockade, systemic immunosuppressant use, or recent radiotherapy or other anti-cancer therapy within 4 weeks were excluded. Pembrolizumab 200 mg every 3 weeks or cemiplimab 350 mg every 2 weeks was administered to patients. Some patients also continued taking vismodegib 150 mg daily during anti-PD-1 treatment. On average, tumor samples had 20,000 to 30,000 TCR templates (range about 500-100,000) and several thousand unique clonotypes, roughly 20-fold deeper than single-cell TCR sequencing. The study performed paired single-cell RNA and TCR sequencing on site-matched tumors from BCC or SCC patients before and after anti-PD-1 therapy. RECIST version 1.1 was used to assess clinical response.

CDR1 MNHEY and CDR2 SVGAGI were looked up in the germline V gene. Trimming accounts for 0 bases at V and 6 bases at J, while the number of junction bases matched to no gene is 6. From its cysteine to its phenylalanine, the CDR3 spans 16 amino acids. Only the CDR3 part of the read is kept: 48 bases, read in frame from the first base. The meaning of the sample's time point label: after anti-PD-1 therapy. Site-matched tumor biopsies were taken from the same primary tumor before and after PD-1 blockade. Genomic DNA extracted from tumor biopsies or peripheral blood was used for bulk TCRbeta sequencing, with input ranging from roughly 616 ng to 6,500 ng. Bulk TCRbeta sequencing was performed on remaining biopsy material to increase sensitivity for rare clonotypes compared with single-cell TCR sequencing. Every patient had histologically proven advanced or metastatic basal or squamous cell carcinoma and was a poor candidate for surgical resection. Of the roughly 10 patients in the basal cell carcinoma cohort, roughly 8 underwent bulk tumor TCR sequencing. Fresh biopsies came from the site of the primary tumor, and part of the tissue was kept in RNAlater for exome and bulk TCR sequencing.

A remark on this clone: It has no known antigen specificity. No much larger clone is present one base from it, and per-base qualities are unavailable.

Deep TCRbeta sequencing was performed with the immunoSEQ platform. As for the authors' bioinformatics: Only productive rearrangements were exported from the immunoSEQ Analyzer for further analysis. Clones with significant expansion or contraction between timepoints were called with a two-sided binomial test at Bonferroni-corrected P below 0.01. T cell phenotypes were assigned to bulk TCRbeta clonotypes by matching the clonotypes to single-cell RNA+TCR-seq clones that had the same TCRbeta sequence. Clone enrichment in tumor was computed as tumor frequency divided by PBMC frequency from bulk TCR sequencing. TCRs were grouped by GLIPH into specificity groups, defined as clusters of distinct TCRs likely recognizing common antigens via shared CDR3 motifs. Entries here come from immuneACCESS through TCRdb and include only in-frame sequences with V and J called. Some clones fail to appear in such tables; in the studies checked, an unresolved V gene covers under half of the shortfall, and the cause of the remainder is unknown. V, J and clone size are those of that table, while D and trimming were read from the DNA. This sample comprises about 10,000 clones, 50% to 80% of them detected only once. The ten largest make up about 12% of the sample.

The study at large found these results: Clonal replacement was seen only when comparing pre- and post-treatment samples and not when comparing two pre-treatment samples, which argues against artifacts from biopsy timing or location. The source of novel T cell clones was not identified, and lymphoid organs or rare unexpanded clones within the tumor or the tumor periphery could be included among the possible sources. Most exhausted CD8+ clones that expanded after therapy were novel clonotypes not detected before treatment, suggesting clonal replacement instead of reinvigoration of pre-existing clones. Roughly 41% of tumor TCR clonotypes were detected in blood, and some novel exhausted tumor clones were observed in pre-treatment blood, which was taken as suggesting peripheral recruitment.

The sequence derives from a human donor with basal cell carcinoma. The V and J segments used are TRBV6-5 and TRBJ2-3, with 10 bases aligning to TRBD1. The sequencing here drew on tumor tissue, taken after anti-PD-1 treatment. The nucleotide sequence is given as TGTGCCAGCAGTTACTCGGGGACAGGGGTCAGGGATACGCAGTATTTT. The translation is CASSYSGTGVRDTQYF.